These 19 T cell receptor beta chains came from one sample sequenced in a study of T cells in Graves' hyperthyroidism and ophthalmopathy. Template material for amplifying TCR beta CDR3 regions consisted of RNA transcripts. Researchers ran a first-round RT-PCR on the TCR CDR3 using the HTBI primer set. TCRdb reprocessed the multiplex PCR reads with MiXCR, giving one entry per CDR3 protein. The data contain under 650,000 distinct CDR3 sequences, around 15% of them seen just once; the ten biggest clones take up less than 4.5%. Material: blood. The source of these receptors is a woman aged 25 to 39 with Graves' hyperthyroidism.

The chain joins TRBV7-9 to TRBJ2-5; D may be TRBD1 (5 bases). Germline V gene data show CDR1 as SEHNR and CDR2 as FQNEAQ (reference sequence). The CDR3 totals 15 residues. Trimming stripped 0 bases from V and 7 bases from J, with 15 bases between. The CDR3 DNA is TGTGCCAGCAGCTTAGCGCAGGGCAGACCAGGGACCCAGTACTTC. It codes for CASSLAQGRPGTQYF.

This clonotype was recorded a few times. One end of the junction is discordant with germline, which a read error may explain. This chain links TRBV12-3 or TRBV12-4 with TRBJ2-1, with 8 bases identical to TRBD2. The CDR3 has 16 amino acids. CDR3 in DNA: TGTGCCACCAGTGATTTTGGGCGGGAGGCCTACAATGAGCAGTTCTTC. It translates to CATSDFGREAYNEQFF.

This clonotype was recorded at least ten times. The chain carries TRBV7-6 and TRBJ2-5; D uncertain. The CDR3 runs to 14 residues. V lost 1 base to trimming and J lost 1 base, with 7 bases between them. The germline gives CDR1 SGHVS, CDR2 FNYEAQ. The CDR3 loop is CASSLGEVQETQYF. The CDR3 DNA reads TGTGCCAGCAGCTTAGGAGAGGTCCAAGAGACCCAGTACTTC. Variable domain in full (rest from reference TRBV7-6 and TRBJ2-5): GAGVSQSPRYKVTKRGQDVALRCDPISGHVSLYWYRQALGQGPEFLTYFNYEAQQDKSGLPNDRFSAERPEGSISTLTIQRTEQRDSAMYRCASSLGEVQETQYFGPGTRLLVL.

This clonotype has at least ten counts. The gene calls are TRBV6-8 and TRBJ2-1; D is ambiguous. CDR3 length equals 16 residues. Germline V gives CDR1 MNHGY, CDR2 SAAAGT. V was pared by 5 bases and J by 2 bases, with 16 bases between. DNA for the CDR3: TGTGCCAGCAGTACGGACCCGTTTAGAACCTACAATGAGCAGTTCTTC. Amino acids: CASSTDPFRTYNEQFF.

Details on this clonotype: A much larger clone lies one base from this, so it may be a read error. The chain joins TRBV29-1 to TRBJ2-7; TRBD2 agrees at 11 bases. Germline V gene lookup returns CDR1 SQVTM and CDR2 ANQGSEA. This CDR3 has 15 amino acids. In DNA, the CDR3 is TGCGGCGTCAACTTAGCGGGAGGGGTCTCCTACGAGCAGTACTTC. It translates to CGVNLAGGVSYEQYF.

This clonotype was detected many times. V gene TRBV20-1 combines with J gene TRBJ1-5, with 7 bases aligning to TRBD1. V shed 0 bases, J shed 1 base, and the junction held 6 bases outside the gene matches. Germline V gene lookup returns CDR1 DFQATT and CDR2 SNEGSKA (reference sequence). This CDR3 is built from 16 residues. CDR3 residues: CSARDLRGGSNQPQHF. The CDR3 DNA sequence: TGCAGTGCTAGAGATCTCAGGGGGGGGAGCAATCAGCCCCAGCATTTT.

The rearrangement uses TRBV18 and TRBJ2-3, with TRBD2 matching over 7 bases. This CDR3 contains 16 residues. Germline-derived CDR1 and CDR2 are KGHSH and LQKENI. The J segment lost 6 bases and the V segment lost 0 bases, leaving 9 bases of the junction unmatched. The CDR3 DNA sequence: TGTGCCAGCTCACCACCGTCACTAGCGAGCTCCGATACGCAGTATTTT. Protein product: CASSPPSLASSDTQYF.

This clonotype was recorded at least ten times. This chain joins TRBV11-3 and TRBJ2-1; D may be TRBD1 (5 bases). Per the germline V gene, CDR1 is SGHNT and CDR2 is YENEEA. This CDR3 has 15 residues. V was clipped by 0 bases and J by 4 bases, with 10 bases between them. DNA for the CDR3: TGTGCCAGCAGCTTAGATCAGCCAGGGTACAATGAGCAGTTCTTC. Encoded protein: CASSLDQPGYNEQFF.

The genes are TRBV7-3 and TRBJ2-2; 9 bases are a match to TRBD2. This CDR3 has 15 residues. Germline-derived CDR1 and CDR2 are SGHTA and FQGTGA. The V gene end was trimmed by 5 bases and the J gene end by 9 bases; junction bases not matched to a gene: 10. CDR3 in DNA: TGTGCCAGCAGCCGGATAGCGGGAGATCGTCGGGAGCTGTTTTTT. This codes for CASSRIAGDRRELFF.

In this sample, this clonotype turned up many times. The J gene is TRBJ2-7, the V gene TRBV6-1; perhaps TRBD1 as D (6 bases). Between the trimmed V and J ends, which lost 11 bases and 4 bases, there was a span of 15 bases. The CDR3 contains 12 residues. The germline CDR1 and CDR2 sequences are MNHNS and SASEGT. The CDR3: CAVQGPLYEQYF. The CDR3 DNA is TGTGCCGTACAGGGTCCCCTTTACGAGCAGTACTTC.

The rearrangement uses TRBV9 and TRBJ1-2; possibly TRBD1 for D (6 bases). The V gene lost 0 bases and the J gene lost 1 base, with 7 bases spanning the gap. The CDR3 extends over 14 amino acids. Looked up from germline, CDR1 is SGDLS and CDR2 is YYNGEE. The CDR3 bases are TGTGCCAGCAGCGTAGAAGGGGGTAACTATGGCTACACCTTC. Its translation: CASSVEGGNYGYTF.

This clonotype has more than one count but fewer than ten. This chain connects TRBV7-9 to TRBJ2-1; 10 positions match TRBD2. The CDR3 consists of 15 residues. V dropped 5 bases and J dropped 15; count of bases not matched to a gene: 16. In germline, CDR1 is SEHNR, CDR2 FQNEAQ (reference sequence). CDR3 sequence (DNA): TGTGCCAGCAGCCAAGATGGTCTAGCGGGAGTTACCCCGTTCTTC. Translated, it gives CASSQDGLAGVTPFF.

This clonotype came up many times. The CDR3 loop reads CASSQDQVNTEAFF. Here the CDR3 DNA reads TGTGCCAGCAGCCAAGACCAGGTGAACACTGAAGCTTTCTTT. The V and J genes are TRBV3-1 and TRBJ1-1; D gene ambiguous. The V gene lost 0 bases and the J gene lost 0 bases, with 5 bases spanning the gap. CDR1 is LGHDT, CDR2 YNNKEL, per germline (reference sequence). CDR3 size: 14 residues.

The sample holds many counts of this clonotype. The V call is TRBV3-1, the J call TRBJ2-5; perhaps D is TRBD1 or TRBD2 (5 bases each). Germline values: CDR1 LGHDT, CDR2 YNNKEL (reference sequence). The CDR3 extends over 16 amino acids. Between the trimmed V and J ends, which lost 0 bases and 5 bases, there was a span of 16 bases. CDR3 in DNA: TGTGCCAGCAGCCAAGACGGGACGTTGGTTTCGGAGACCCAGTACTTC. It yields the protein CASSQDGTLVSETQYF.

In this sample, this clonotype turned up a few times. This chain connects TRBV6-2 or TRBV6-3 to TRBJ1-5, with D tentatively TRBD1 (5 bases). The CDR3 is made up of 12 amino acids. CDR1 and CDR2 from the germline V gene are MNHEY and SVGEGT. The ends were cut back, 6 bases at V and 5 bases at J, with 8 bases in the middle. CDR3 sequence reads: CASREGYQPQHF. As DNA, the CDR3 is TGTGCCAGCAGGGAGGGGTATCAGCCCCAGCATTTT.

This clonotype showed up just a few times. The V gene is TRBV28, the J gene TRBJ1-4; tentative D call: TRBD1 (6 bases). V lost 6 bases, J lost 7 bases, and 18 bases lay in between. Germline CDR1 reads MDHEN; CDR2 reads SYDVKM. The CDR3 runs to 15 residues. The CDR3 sequence is CASSTPTGWGEKLFF. Written as DNA, the CDR3 is TGTGCCAGCAGCACACCCACAGGGTGGGGTGAAAAACTGTTTTTT.

This clonotype appeared many times. V and J are TRBV6-1 and TRBJ2-7; D may correspond to TRBD1 or TRBD2 (5 bases each). Germline-derived CDR1 and CDR2 are MNHNS and SASEGT. This CDR3 is 13 amino acids long. Deletions cut 4 bases from V and 3 bases from J, with 10 bases between. The CDR3 coding sequence is TGTGCCAGCAGTGCCGGGACCAGCTACGAGCAGTACTTC. It translates to CASSAGTSYEQYF.

This clonotype was seen a few times. The genes are TRBV5-1 and TRBJ2-2; possible D gene TRBD1, 6 bases. The CDR3 is made up of 16 amino acids. Trimming removed 0 bases at V and 9 bases at J, with 18 bases between. Germline V gene data show CDR1 as SGHRS and CDR2 as YFSETQ. DNA for the CDR3: TGCGCCAGCAGCTTGGTCACAGGACAGATTAGTAGGGAGCTGTTTTTT. Translation: CASSLVTGQISRELFF.

This clonotype was seen once. The chain employs TRBV19 and TRBJ2-3; the D is unclear. V was trimmed by 7 bases and J by 6 bases, leaving 14 bases between them. The CDR3 runs to 13 residues. Germline V gene data show CDR1 as LNHDA and CDR2 as SQIVND (reference sequence). CDR3 coding DNA: TGTGCCAGTAACGGACCAGTAGGTGATACGCAGTATTTT. Its translation is CASNGPVGDTQYF.